Below, 21 T cell receptor beta chains from the same sample are listed, as sequenced in a study of beta chain features in type 1 diabetes. Findings of the study overall: Within each of all four CD4+ subsets, Type 1 diabetes patients had TCRB CDR3s that were moderately but significantly shorter.

cDNA synthesis used the whole RNA isolate, giving expressed TCRB sequences. The table came from immunoSEQ multiplex PCR; TCRdb's copy has only in-frame clones and leaves some out. Here the sample spans 300,000 to 400,000 clones, around 9.7% being singletons. Their antigens remain unidentified. The sequenced sample consisted of central memory CD4+ T cells from blood. The receptor set was obtained from a man aged 30-40 years with type 1 diabetes.

This clone was seen a few times. V and J are TRBV7-2 and TRBJ2-7; 8 bases fit TRBD1. This CDR3 contains 13 residues. The ends lost 7 bases at V and 6 bases at J; junction bases unmatched: 8. CDR1 and CDR2 (germline): SGHTA, FQGNSA. The CDR3 DNA sequence: TGTGCCAGCATACGGACAGGGACAGGCGAGCAGTACTTC. Translation: CASIRTGTGEQYF.

The chain combines TRBV12-5 with TRBJ2-2; D perhaps matches TRBD1 (5 bases). In germline, CDR1 is LGHNT, CDR2 FRNRAP. CDR3 length: 14 amino acids. The V gene lost 6 bases and the J gene lost 2 bases, with 10 bases spanning the gap. Here the CDR3 DNA reads TGTGCTAGTGGCTCCGGACAAAACACCGGGGAGCTGTTTTTT. It is translated as CASGSGQNTGELFF. The full variable domain, with the rest looked up from reference TRBV12-5 and TRBJ2-2, is DARVTQTPRHKVTEMGQEVTMRCQPILGHNTVFWYRQTMMQGLELLAYFRNRAPLDDSGMPKDRFSAEMPDATLATLKIQPSEPRDSAVYFCASGSGQNTGELFFGEGSRLTVL.

In its sample, this clone was seen a few times. DNA of the CDR3: TGTGCCAGCAGCGTAGAGGCGGGGGAATACGAGCAGTACTTC. This gives the protein CASSVEAGEYEQYF. The genes are TRBV9 and TRBJ2-7; TRBD2 matches at 7 bases. Germline CDR1 reads SGDLS; CDR2 reads YYNGEE. CDR3 length: 14 amino acids. Trimming cost V 0 bases and J 4 bases; bases outside gene matches: 4.

The table lists this clone with a few counts. The rearrangement joins TRBV28 to TRBJ1-2, with 8 nucleotides matching TRBD1. Germline V CDR1 and CDR2: MDHEN, SYDVKM. J was trimmed by 3 bases and V by 6 bases; bases with no gene match: 15. The CDR3 runs 17 residues. As DNA, the CDR3 is TGTGCCAGCAGGGCCAGCGGACAGGGAGGGGTAGACTATGGCTACACCTTC. Protein product: CASRASGQGGVDYGYTF.

This clone was seen more than once but under ten times. The rearrangement uses TRBV4-3 and TRBJ2-2; weak D call: TRBD1 (6 bases). CDR3 length: 14 residues. Trimming removed 1 base from V and 8 bases from J, with 11 bases in between. Germline V gene data show CDR1 as LGHNA and CDR2 as YSLEER. CDR3 nucleotides: TGCGCCAGCAGCCAAGCACAGGGTTTAGGGGAGCTGTTTTTT. It codes for CASSQAQGLGELFF.

A note on this clone: Mismatch with germline at one junction end may stem from a read error. The CDR3 spells CASSLSPQIPSSGNTIYF. In DNA form, the CDR3 reads TGTGCCAGCAGCTTATCCCCCCAGATACCCAGCTCTGGAAACACCATATATTTT. The chain combines TRBV28 with TRBJ1-3; D not resolved. Germline CDR1 and CDR2: MDHEN and SYDVKM. The CDR3 covers 18 residues.

The rearrangement joins TRBV19 to TRBJ1-1, with 11 nucleotides matching TRBD1. This CDR3 is built from 17 residues. The junction had 7 bases not matched to a gene; V was cut back by 3 bases and J by 1 base. Per germline, CDR1 LNHDA and CDR2 SQIVND (reference sequence). The CDR3 coding sequence is TGTGCCAGTAGTATTATAATTGGGACAGGGGGGAACACTGAAGCTTTCTTT. It translates to CASSIIIGTGGNTEAFF.

This clone has more than one count but fewer than ten. V gene TRBV27 combines with J gene TRBJ2-7; 7 positions agree with TRBD2. The CDR3 runs to 14 residues. Germline V lookup: CDR1 MNHEY, CDR2 SMNVEV (reference sequence). The ends lost 5 bases at V and 2 bases at J; junction bases unmatched: 6. CDR3 nucleotides: TGTGCCAGCAGTCACGGGGGGTTTACCTACGAGCAGTACTTC. Its translation is CASSHGGFTYEQYF.

The rearrangement links TRBV19 to TRBJ2-1, with 9 nucleotides matching TRBD2. From germline, CDR1 is LNHDA and CDR2 SQIVND (reference sequence). The CDR3 consists of 14 residues. V shed 7 bases, J shed 4 bases, and the junction held 5 bases outside the gene matches. CDR3 region: CASTPSGVYNEQFF. The CDR3 DNA reads as TGTGCCAGTACTCCTAGCGGGGTTTACAATGAGCAGTTCTTC.

The chain links TRBV5-1 to TRBJ2-7; D gene unclear. This CDR3 is built from 14 residues. Germline values: CDR1 SGHRS, CDR2 YFSETQ. V was pared by 0 bases and J by 8 bases, with 15 bases between. In DNA, the CDR3 is TGCGCCAGCAGCTTGGGGGCCAGTATGCCCCAGCAGTACTTC. It encodes CASSLGASMPQQYF.

Concerning this clone: Different DNA sequences within this sample yield the same CDR3. The rearrangement links TRBV18 to TRBJ2-7, with 11 bases identical to TRBD1. The V gene's germline CDR1 is KGHSH and CDR2 LQKENI. J was trimmed by 3 bases and V by 3 bases; bases with no gene match: 1. The CDR3 length is 14 residues. CDR3 protein: CASSPGTGGYEQYF. DNA for the CDR3: TGTGCCAGCTCACCCGGGACAGGGGGCTACGAGCAGTACTTC. Full variable domain (remainder filled in from reference TRBV18 and TRBJ2-7): NAGVMQNPRHLVRRRGQEARLRCSPMKGHSHVYWYRQLPEEGLKFMVYLQKENIIDESGMPKERFSAEFPKEGPSILRIQQVVRGDSAAYFCASSPGTGGYEQYFGPGTRLTVT.

This clone came up a few times. The chain employs TRBV9 and TRBJ2-3, with 8 bases fitting TRBD2. The CDR3 spans 16 residues. Looked up from germline, CDR1 is SGDLS and CDR2 is YYNGEE. The trim removed 3 bases at V and 5 bases at J, leaving 11 bases unmatched. CDR3: CASSAPGGAIVDTQYF. The CDR3 nucleotides are TGTGCCAGCAGCGCTCCCGGGGGGGCCATAGTAGATACGCAGTATTTT.

In this sample, this clone turned up a few times. DNA of the CDR3: TGTGCCAGCAGCCGGGAGGACAGCCTTTCCTACGAGCAGTACTTC. Its protein is CASSREDSLSYEQYF. The chain uses TRBV7-9 and TRBJ2-7; possible D gene TRBD2, 7 bases. The CDR3 loop spans 15 amino acids. V shed 5 bases and J shed 1 base, with 15 bases lying between them. Germline V gene sequence: CDR1 SEHNR, CDR2 FQNEAQ (reference sequence). Full variable domain (remainder filled in from reference TRBV7-9 and TRBJ2-7): DTGVSQNPRHKITKRGQNVTFRCDPISEHNRLYWYRQTLGQGPEFLTYFQNEAQLEKSRLLSDRFSAERPKGSFSTLEIQRTEQGDSAMYLCASSREDSLSYEQYFGPGTRLTVT.

This clone was recorded a few times. The chain has TRBV10-2 and TRBJ2-3, with D uncertain. Germline assignment: CDR1 WSHSY and CDR2 SAAADI. The germline V and J ends were trimmed by 2 bases and 0 bases, with 9 bases remaining between them. The CDR3 is 15 residues long. CDR3 in amino acids: CASSELGRSTDTQYF. The CDR3 nucleotides read TGCGCCAGCAGTGAGCTCGGCCGCAGCACAGATACGCAGTATTTT.

This clone was observed a handful of times. The chain recombines TRBV7-9 with TRBJ1-1, with a weak D call TRBD1 (6 bases). This CDR3 has 13 amino acids. V lost 3 bases and J lost 11, with 16 bases in between. Germline V CDR1 and CDR2: SEHNR, FQNEAQ (reference sequence). The CDR3 is CASSFPRDMLAFF. CDR3 in DNA: TGTGCCAGCAGCTTCCCCCGGGACATGCTGGCTTTCTTT.

The rearrangement links TRBV5-1 to TRBJ1-6; TRBD1 is a possible D gene (5 bases). V lost 8 bases and J 5 bases, leaving 17 bases between the germline ends. This CDR3 is built from 15 residues. The V gene's germline CDR1 is SGHRS and CDR2 YFSETQ. The CDR3 DNA reads TGCGCCAGTAGACCCGGGACGGATGATAATTCACCCCTCCACTTT. Translated, it gives CASRPGTDDNSPLHF.

The V and J genes are TRBV30 and TRBJ2-5; TRBD2 matches at 10 bases. V shed 0 bases and J 4 bases; nucleotides not matched to a gene: 8. The CDR3 has 16 residues. Germline values: CDR1 GTSNPN, CDR2 SVGIG (reference sequence). CDR3 amino acids: CAWSVGLAGAPETQYF. In DNA, the CDR3 is TGTGCCTGGAGTGTAGGGCTAGCGGGGGCGCCAGAGACCCAGTACTTC.

The rearrangement uses TRBV18 and TRBJ1-6; possibly TRBD1 for D (6 bases). This CDR3 contains 15 residues. Deletions cut 5 bases from V and 5 bases from J, with 13 bases between. The germline V gene has CDR1 KGHSH and CDR2 LQKENI. In DNA, the CDR3 is TGTGCCAGCTCAACCCGAGGGGACAATAATTCACCCCTCCACTTT. Translated, it gives CASSTRGDNNSPLHF.

V gene TRBV28 combines with J gene TRBJ1-5; weak D call: TRBD1 (6 bases). The CDR3 consists of 14 residues. Trimming left V 7 bases short and J 7 bases short, with 17 bases between. Germline lookup yields CDR1 MDHEN and CDR2 SYDVKM. The CDR3: CASTSFTGGQPQHF. As DNA, the CDR3 is TGTGCCAGCACCTCGTTTACGGGGGGCCAGCCCCAGCATTTT.

This clone has only a few counts. The CDR3: CASSSDAREKLFF. DNA for the CDR3: TGTGCCAGCAGCTCGGACGCAAGGGAAAAACTGTTTTTT. The chain employs TRBV7-8 and TRBJ1-4; no definite D call. From germline, CDR1 is SGHVS and CDR2 FQNEAQ. The CDR3 has 13 residues. V lost 4 bases, J lost 8 bases, and 11 bases lay in between.

To note about this clone: Other DNA sequences within the sample encode an identical CDR3. The chain uses TRBV9 and TRBJ2-3; D assignment may be TRBD1 or TRBD2 (6 bases each). V was cut by 0 bases and J by 6 bases, with 8 bases left in between. CDR1 is SGDLS and CDR2 is YYNGEE in the germline V gene. The CDR3 has 13 residues. CDR3 in DNA: TGTGCCAGCAGCGTAGGGGGGGCTGATACGCAGTATTTT. It codes for CASSVGGADTQYF.